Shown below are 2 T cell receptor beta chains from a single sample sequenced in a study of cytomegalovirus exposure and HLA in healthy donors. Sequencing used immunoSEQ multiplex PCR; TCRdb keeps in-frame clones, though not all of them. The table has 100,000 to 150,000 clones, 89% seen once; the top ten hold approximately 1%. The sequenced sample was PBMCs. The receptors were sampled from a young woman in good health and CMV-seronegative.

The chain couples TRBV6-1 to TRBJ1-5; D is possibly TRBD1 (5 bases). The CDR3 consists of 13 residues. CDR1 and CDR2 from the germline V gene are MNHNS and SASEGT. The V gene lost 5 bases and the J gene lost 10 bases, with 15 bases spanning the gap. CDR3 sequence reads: CASSLQVDDPQHF. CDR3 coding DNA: TGTGCCAGCAGTCTACAGGTGGATGACCCCCAGCATTTT.

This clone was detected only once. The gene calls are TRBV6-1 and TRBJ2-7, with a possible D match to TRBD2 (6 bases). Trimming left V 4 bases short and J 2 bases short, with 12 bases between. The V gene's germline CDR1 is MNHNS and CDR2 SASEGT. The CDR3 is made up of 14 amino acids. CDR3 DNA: TGTGCCAGCAGTGGGCGGGGACCAACCTACGAGCAGTACTTC. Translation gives CASSGRGPTYEQYF.